The following is a T cell receptor (beta chain) sequence with its context. Germline and junction disagree at one end, which may indicate a read error. Primed by a sample-barcoded 5' primer and a J-beta primer mix, a second PCR proceeded for about 6 to 12 cycles. The template-switch adaptor was a 5' adaptor with 12 random nucleotides. It tagged each cDNA molecule. TCRdb reanalysed the 5' RACE reads using MiXCR and keeps one entry per CDR3 protein. The sample gives approximately 730,000 distinct CDR3 sequences, 50% to 65% of which show up once; about 38% is in the top ten. Germline assignment: CDR1 SGHDN and CDR2 FVKESK. The length of the CDR3 is 13 residues. This specimen belongs to a study of blood T cells in healthy people across ages. Across the whole study: About one barcoded beta molecule per two T cells came from capture by template switching.

This rearrangement joins TRBV14 to TRBJ2-1; no reliable D call. The TCR was taken from an elderly man in good health. Sequenced sample: blood. The DNA of the CDR3 is TGTGCTAGCAGCCCGGGCTTTTTCAATGAGCAGTTCTTC. As protein: CASSPGFFNEQFF.